A selection of T cell receptor beta chains follows, all from one sample in a study of radiation and T cells in renal cell carcinoma. Repertoires were generated with immunoSEQ multiplex PCR, while TCRdb's copy carries only in-frame clones and drops some. The data hold 100,000 to 150,000 clones, with around 80% observed a single time. This material consisted of blood, taken from a patient whose treatment included radiotherapy and nephrectomy. These receptors all stem from a man over 45 with renal cell carcinoma. The CDR3 runs from the conserved cysteine through the conserved F or W. D genes are given only for firm matches. Size is omitted from some rows. Given values are once, few, many or a class for expanded clones.

cdr3_aa,cdr3_nt,v_call,clone_size,j_call,cdr3_length,d_call
CASSPVGTDTQYF,TGTGCCAGCTCACCCGTAGGTACAGATACGCAGTATTTT,TRBV18,once,TRBJ2-3,13,.
CASSLSGGNVYEQYF,TGTGCCAGCAGCTTGAGTGGGGGGAACGTTTACGAGCAGTACTTC,TRBV7-8,.,TRBJ2-7,15,.
CASSSTGGNTEAFF,TGTGCCAGTAGCTCGACAGGGGGAAACACTGAAGCTTTCTTT,TRBV19,few,TRBJ1-1,14,TRBD1
CASSNRPNDGYTF,TGTGCCAGTAGTAACCGTCCTAACGATGGCTACACCTTC,TRBV19,.,TRBJ1-2,13,.
CASSTYQRDIYEQYF,TGCGCCAGCAGCACCTACCAGCGGGATATCTACGAGCAGTACTTC,TRBV5-1,.,TRBJ2-7,15,TRBD2
CASSFKMGSSYNSPLHF,TGCGCCAGCAGCTTTAAAATGGGGAGCTCCTATAATTCACCCCTCCACTTT,TRBV5-1,.,TRBJ1-6,17,.
CASSEANTGELFF,TGTGCCAGCAGTGAGGCGAACACCGGGGAGCTGTTTTTT,TRBV6-4,.,TRBJ2-2,13,.
CASSSQGAETQYF,TGTGCCAGCAGCTCACAGGGGGCAGAGACCCAGTACTTC,TRBV11-1,.,TRBJ2-5,13,TRBD1
CASSDGGQTNEQFF,TGTGCCAGCAGTGACGGTGGGCAGACCAATGAGCAGTTCTTC,TRBV6-1,.,TRBJ2-1,14,.
CASSRTDRTSGITGELFF,TGCGCCAGCAGCCGAACTGACCGGACTAGCGGGATCACCGGGGAGCTGTTTTTT,TRBV5-1,.,TRBJ2-2,18,TRBD2
CASSLDRGNIQYF,TGTGCCAGCAGTTTGGACAGGGGAAACATTCAGTACTTC,TRBV27,.,TRBJ2-4,13,TRBD1